A selection of T cell receptor beta chains follows, all from one sample in a study of blood T cell repertoires in COVID-19. TCRdb's copy holds only in-frame clones and misses some; the assay was immunoSEQ multiplex PCR. The data contain roughly 110,000 clones, roughly 88% of them singletons. The sequencing sample was made of peripheral blood. The receptors come from a man aged 45 to 65 with active or convalescent COVID-19. Each CDR3 is given with its conserved first and last residue. A D gene is named only where the DNA matches it firmly. The size of a clone is reported for some rows only, either as once, few or many, or as a class for expanded clones.

v_call,clone_size,j_call,d_call,cdr3_nt,cdr3_aa
TRBV28,medium-sized,TRBJ2-7,TRBD1,TGTGCCAGCAGGGGGACAGGGAGAGGGGCCTCCTACGAGCAGTACTTC,CASRGTGRGASYEQYF
TRBV12-3/TRBV12-4,-,TRBJ1-2,TRBD1,TGTGCCAGCAGTCGGGACAGCCCCTATGGCTACACCTTC,CASSRDSPYGYTF
TRBV4-1,-,TRBJ2-1,TRBD2,TGCGCCAGCAGCCGGCTAGGCACTAGCGGGATTAATGAGCAGTTCTTC,CASSRLGTSGINEQFF
TRBV7-8,-,TRBJ2-7,-,TGTGCCAGCAGCTTAGTTGTTGCGGGAAAATACGAGCAGTACTTC,CASSLVVAGKYEQYF
TRBV10-1,-,TRBJ1-5,TRBD1,TGCGCCAGCCACGAAGACAGGGTCTTCTCCAATCAGCCCCAGCATTTT,CASHEDRVFSNQPQHF
TRBV11-2,-,TRBJ2-1,TRBD2,TGTGCCAGCAGCTCCCCTGGCGGGAGCAACTACAATGAGCAGTTCTTC,CASSSPGGSNYNEQFF
TRBV7-9,-,TRBJ1-2,TRBD1,TGTGCCAGCAGCTTAGGAGGGACAGGGGGCGTCTATGGCTACACCTTC,CASSLGGTGGVYGYTF
TRBV5-1,-,TRBJ2-5,TRBD1,TGCGCCAGCAGCTCGACGACAGGGCGAATAGAGACCCAGTACTTC,CASSSTTGRIETQYF
TRBV18,-,TRBJ1-4,-,TGTGCCAGCTCACCCTCGGGAGGTAGAAATGAAAAACTGTTTTTT,CASSPSGGRNEKLFF
TRBV11-2,-,TRBJ2-3,TRBD2,TGTGCCAGCAGCTTAGCACTAGCGGGGGCCACAGATACGCAGTATTTT,CASSLALAGATDTQYF
TRBV4-3,few,TRBJ2-2,TRBD1,TGCGCCAGCAGCCAAGATTACAGGGGGCAGCACACCGGGGAGCTGTTTTTT,CASSQDYRGQHTGELFF
TRBV5-8,-,TRBJ2-7,TRBD1,TGTGCCAGCAGCTTGCAACGGGACAGGGACTACGAGCAGTACTTC,CASSLQRDRDYEQYF
TRBV10-1,-,TRBJ2-5,TRBD2,TGCGCCAGCCGCGGGAGTGGGGAGACCCAGTACTTC,CASRGSGETQYF
TRBV9,-,TRBJ2-7,TRBD2,TGTGCCAGCAGCGTAGCCCCTCGACTAGCGGGAGGCCGGGAGCAGTACTTC,CASSVAPRLAGGREQYF
TRBV6-6,-,TRBJ2-2,-,TGTGCCAGCAGTCAGGGGGGGATGAGCACCGGGGAGCTGTTTTTT,CASSQGGMSTGELFF
TRBV2,-,TRBJ2-3,TRBD2,TGTGCCAGCAGCCCCTCCTTAGCGGGAGTAACAGATACGCAGTATTTT,CASSPSLAGVTDTQYF
TRBV28,-,TRBJ2-7,-,TGTGCCAGCAGTTTAGCTCAGGGGTCCCCCAACGAGCAGTACTTC,CASSLAQGSPNEQYF
TRBV5-1,-,TRBJ1-2,-,TGCGCCAGCAGCACAGGACAGCCCCGTCTCTATGGCTACACCTTC,CASSTGQPRLYGYTF
TRBV7-2,-,TRBJ2-7,-,TGTGCCAGCAGCGCCCAGGAGGTGATCTCCTACGAGCAGTACTTC,CASSAQEVISYEQYF
TRBV6-1,-,TRBJ1-2,-,TGTGCCAGCAGTGACAGTTTGTTCTATGGCTACACCTTC,CASSDSLFYGYTF
TRBV5-1,-,TRBJ2-5,TRBD1,TGCGCCAGCAGCTCCTCGAACAGGGGGTTTCGGGAGACCCAGTACTTC,CASSSSNRGFRETQYF
TRBV6-2/TRBV6-3,-,TRBJ1-2,-,TGTGCCAGCAGCTGGGACACTAACTATGGCTACACCTTC,CASSWDTNYGYTF
TRBV9,-,TRBJ2-5,TRBD2,TGTGCCAGCAGCGTATTTAGCGGGAGAGGCGAGACCCAGTACTTC,CASSVFSGRGETQYF
TRBV5-8,-,TRBJ2-7,-,TGTGCCAGCAGCATATCCGGGACTCCTTTCTACGAGCAGTACTTC,CASSISGTPFYEQYF
TRBV4-2,-,TRBJ2-7,TRBD1,TGTGCCAGCAGCCAAGAGGGACAGGGGCAGTACGAGCAGTACTTC,CASSQEGQGQYEQYF
TRBV19,-,TRBJ1-5,-,TGTGCCAGTAGTATTCCGAGGGGGACCAATCAGCCCCAGCATTTT,CASSIPRGTNQPQHF
TRBV6-2/TRBV6-3,-,TRBJ2-1,-,TGTGCCAGCAGCCCTTCGGGTTTCTACAATGAGCAGTTCTTC,CASSPSGFYNEQFF
TRBV12-3/TRBV12-4,-,TRBJ1-4,-,TGTGCCAGCAGTAGAAGTCCCGGAAAACTGTTTTTT,CASSRSPGKLFF
TRBV4-1,-,TRBJ2-7,TRBD2,TGCGCCAGCAGCCAAGATCTGGGAGGACTAGCGGTCTCCTACGAGCAGTACTTC,CASSQDLGGLAVSYEQYF
TRBV15,-,TRBJ2-5,TRBD1,TGTGCCACCAGCAGAGGAGCAGGGACAGACCAAGAGACCCAGTACTTC,CATSRGAGTDQETQYF
TRBV28,once,TRBJ2-7,-,TGTGCCAGCAGTACCGGGAGTCCCTACGAGCAGTACTTC,CASSTGSPYEQYF
TRBV7-8,-,TRBJ2-5,TRBD2,TGTGCCAGCAGCCCCGCGGGAGTTGAGACCCAGTACTTC,CASSPAGVETQYF
TRBV2,-,TRBJ2-2,TRBD2,TGTGCCAGCAGTGTGGTGACTAGCGAGAACACCGGGGAGCTGTTTTTT,CASSVVTSENTGELFF
TRBV6-6,-,TRBJ1-1,-,TGTGCCAGCAGTTACCCTACAGGGAACACTGAAGCTTTCTTT,CASSYPTGNTEAFF
TRBV28,-,TRBJ2-6,-,TGTGCCAGCAGGCTAGGGGGTGGTGGGGCCAACGTCCTGACTTTC,CASRLGGGGANVLTF
TRBV6-5,-,TRBJ1-5,TRBD1,TGTGCCAGCAGTCCCTCGGGACAGGTCAATCAGCCCCAGCATTTT,CASSPSGQVNQPQHF